The following is a T cell receptor (beta chain) sequence with its context. This CDR3 is 15 amino acids long. Germline CDR1 is ENHRY and CDR2 is SYGVKD. V shed 11 bases and J shed 2 bases, with 22 bases lying between them. PCR primers comprised 60 Vbeta and 13 Jbeta primers. Here immunoSEQ multiplex PCR was the method, and the copy in TCRdb shows in-frame clones only, minus some. The sample consists of 150,000 to 200,000 clones, approximately 85% of them appearing once. The source of the sample is a study of cytomegalovirus exposure and HLA in healthy donors. The J gene is TRBJ2-7, the V gene TRBV10-3; weak D call: TRBD2 (5 bases). The sequence came from a man aged 18 to 35 in good health and CMV-seronegative. The sequenced sample was PBMCs. The CDR3 DNA is TGTGCCGCACGGGCCGGGGATAGGAGCACCTACGAGCAGTACTTC. It yields the protein CAARAGDRSTYEQYF.